These 20 T cell receptor beta chains were sequenced from one sample in a study of cytomegalovirus exposure and HLA in healthy donors. The PCR was carried out with 60 Vbeta primers and 13 Jbeta primers. Method: immunoSEQ multiplex PCR; TCRdb's copy keeps in-frame clones and lacks some. The data contain 140,000 or so clones, over 60% of them singletons. The sequencing sample was made of PBMCs. These receptors all come from a woman aged 55-75 years in good health and CMV-seronegative.

The rearrangement uses TRBV6-4 and TRBJ1-1, with D tentatively TRBD1 (5 bases). Deletions cut 1 base from V and 4 bases from J, with 7 bases between. Germline values: CDR1 MRHNA, CDR2 SNTAGT. The CDR3 covers 13 residues. The CDR3 region is CASSDFGGTEAFF. The CDR3 DNA is TGTGCCAGCAGTGACTTCGGGGGCACTGAAGCTTTCTTT.

This chain connects TRBV6-5 to TRBJ1-5; D is unresolved. Trimming cost V 2 bases and J 9 bases, with 14 bases left between them. The CDR3 runs to 14 residues. Germline values: CDR1 MNHEY, CDR2 SVGAGI. The CDR3 spells CASSYGRISGPQHF. CDR3 nucleotide sequence: TGTGCCAGCAGTTACGGTCGTATATCGGGGCCCCAGCATTTT.

The chain uses TRBV6-6 and TRBJ1-2; weak D call: TRBD1 (5 bases). The CDR3 has 14 residues. From germline, CDR1 is MNHNY and CDR2 SVGAGI (reference sequence). Trimming removed 6 bases at V and 0 bases at J, with 11 bases between. CDR3 in DNA: TGTGCCAGCAGCCTCCCAGGGACTAACTATGGCTACACCTTC. Translated, it gives CASSLPGTNYGYTF.

The chain employs TRBV2 and TRBJ1-6, with D possibly TRBD1 on 5 matching bases. This CDR3 contains 15 residues. CDR1 SNHLY and CDR2 FYNNEI come from the germline V gene. The V and J ends lost 6 bases and 3 bases respectively, with 12 bases between them. The CDR3 sequence is CASSFTGDYNSPLHF. CDR3 sequence (DNA): TGTGCCAGCAGCTTCACAGGAGACTATAATTCACCCCTCCACTTT.

In this sample, this clone turned up a few times. The chain carries TRBV27 and TRBJ2-3; TRBD1 agrees at 11 bases. Germline-derived CDR1 and CDR2 are MNHEY and SMNVEV (reference sequence). J lost 3 bases, V lost 3 bases, and 5 bases had no gene match. This CDR3 is 16 amino acids long. The CDR3 reads CASSFPDRGRTDTQYF. As DNA, the CDR3 is TGTGCCAGCAGTTTTCCGGACAGGGGGCGGACAGATACGCAGTATTTT.

This clone was seen only a few times. The chain recombines TRBV5-6 with TRBJ2-7; TRBD2 matches at 14 bases. The CDR3 sequence is 17 residues long. Germline values: CDR1 SGHDT, CDR2 YYEEEE. Trimming removed 0 bases from V and 2 bases from J; junction bases left unmatched: 4. The CDR3 reads CASSLAPGLAGAYEQYF. CDR3 nucleotides: TGTGCCAGCAGCTTGGCCCCGGGACTAGCGGGAGCCTACGAGCAGTACTTC.

This sequence joins TRBV28 and TRBJ2-1; D is ambiguous. The CDR3 is 12 residues long. With 6 bases removed from V and 1 base from J, the gap between germline ends came to 4 bases. From germline, CDR1 is MDHEN and CDR2 SYDVKM. The CDR3 sequence: CASRSSYNEQFF. The CDR3 DNA is TGTGCCAGCAGGAGTTCCTACAATGAGCAGTTCTTC.

This clone appeared a few times. The CDR3 DNA reads TGCGCCAGCAGTGACGAGGACAAGCAGTACTTC. Translation gives CASSDEDKQYF. This rearrangement joins TRBV10-1 to TRBJ2-7, with a tentative D call TRBD1 (5 bases). CDR3 length equals 11 residues. V was pared by 3 bases and J by 8 bases, with 8 bases between. The germline gives CDR1 WNHNN, CDR2 SYGVQD (reference sequence).

The V call is TRBV5-1, the J call TRBJ1-1; D may be TRBD1 (6 bases). The CDR3 loop spans 15 amino acids. Trimming removed 2 bases at V and 5 bases at J, with 16 bases between. The germline gives CDR1 SGHRS, CDR2 YFSETQ. The CDR3 reads CASSFGQGSLTEAFF. The CDR3 region has the DNA TGCGCCAGCAGCTTCGGGCAGGGGAGCTTGACTGAAGCTTTCTTT.

This clone has more than one count but fewer than ten. The V call is TRBV7-2, the J call TRBJ2-2, with D unclear. CDR1 is SGHTA and CDR2 is FQGNSA in the germline V gene. The CDR3 runs to 14 residues. Trimming pared 5 bases from V and 6 bases from J, leaving 13 bases between. The CDR3 reads CASSPGMRPGELFF. In nucleotides, the CDR3 is TGTGCCAGCAGCCCTGGTATGAGGCCCGGGGAGCTGTTTTTT.

V gene TRBV7-8 combines with J gene TRBJ2-1; 12 nucleotides line up with TRBD2. The V segment lost 5 bases and the J segment 3 bases; nucleotides outside the gene matches: 8. The CDR3 consists of 17 residues. Germline CDR1 SGHVS, CDR2 FQNEAQ. The CDR3 here is CASSPRLAGVVYNEQFF. In DNA form, the CDR3 reads TGTGCCAGCAGCCCGCGACTAGCGGGAGTGGTCTACAATGAGCAGTTCTTC.

The CDR3 bases are TGTGCCAGCAGCTTACAGGGACTAGCGACTTACAATGAGCAGTTCTTC. Its protein is CASSLQGLATYNEQFF. The V call is TRBV7-2, the J call TRBJ2-1; 10 bases agree with TRBD2. CDR3 length: 16 amino acids. The V gene end was trimmed by 2 bases and the J gene end by 4 bases; junction bases not matched to a gene: 5. Looked up from germline, CDR1 is SGHTA and CDR2 is FQGNSA.

This clone has only a few counts. V usage is TRBV5-1 and J usage is TRBJ2-7; 12 bases agree with TRBD2. Germline trimming cut 4 bases from V and 2 bases from J; bases unmatched to any gene: 4. Germline V lookup: CDR1 SGHRS, CDR2 YFSETQ. The CDR3 covers 15 residues. The CDR3 nucleotides are TGCGCCAGCAGCCAGACTAGCGGGGGAACCTACGAGCAGTACTTC. Encoded protein: CASSQTSGGTYEQYF.

The chain is built from TRBV5-4 and TRBJ2-7, with 13 bases lining up with TRBD2. The germline V gene has CDR1 SGHNT and CDR2 YYREEE (reference sequence). CDR3 length: 15 amino acids. Trimming at V came to 4 bases and at J to 3 bases, leaving 4 bases not matched to a gene. CDR3 nucleotides: TGTGCCAGCAGCCAGGGGACTAGCGGGAACTACGAGCAGTACTTC. Translated: CASSQGTSGNYEQYF.

J is TRBJ2-5 and V is TRBV19, with 9 bases aligning to TRBD2. This CDR3 region has 14 residues. CDR1 LNHDA and CDR2 SQIVND come from the germline V gene (reference sequence). Losses at the gene ends were 3 bases for V and 4 bases for J; bases not matched to a gene: 3. Here the CDR3 reads CASSILAGVETQYF. For the CDR3, the DNA is TGTGCCAGTAGTATTTTAGCGGGGGTAGAGACCCAGTACTTC.

This chain connects TRBV27 to TRBJ2-7; the D is unclear. V lost 3 bases to trimming and J lost 5 bases, with 11 bases between them. CDR1 and CDR2 (germline): MNHEY, SMNVEV (reference sequence). The CDR3 length is 13 residues. For the CDR3, the DNA is TGTGCCAGCAGTTTTCGTATTCTCCACGAGCAGTACTTC. It encodes CASSFRILHEQYF.

The chain employs TRBV5-1 and TRBJ1-5; 11 nucleotides align to TRBD1. This CDR3 is built from 17 residues. Germline assignment: CDR1 SGHRS and CDR2 YFSETQ. The ends lost 5 bases at V and 1 base at J; junction bases unmatched: 8. The CDR3 DNA reads as TGCGCCAGCAGGGGGACAGGGGGAATGGGGAGCAATCAGCCCCAGCATTTT. It specifies CASRGTGGMGSNQPQHF.

The rearrangement links TRBV5-1 to TRBJ2-7, with D maybe TRBD1 (6 bases). The CDR3 extends over 15 amino acids. V gave up 4 bases and J gave up 5 bases, with 19 bases separating them. CDR1 and CDR2 from the germline V gene are SGHRS and YFSETQ. This chain's CDR3 is CASSTANRELDEQYF. As DNA, the CDR3 is TGCGCCAGCAGCACCGCCAACAGGGAGCTGGACGAGCAGTACTTC.

The chain has TRBV7-9 and TRBJ2-7; 7 nucleotides align to TRBD1. Germline V gives CDR1 SEHNR, CDR2 FQNEAQ (reference sequence). The V gene end was trimmed by 6 bases and the J gene end by 2 bases; junction bases not matched to a gene: 1. This CDR3 is 12 amino acids long. In DNA, the CDR3 is TGTGCCAGCAGGACAGGGACCTACGAGCAGTACTTC. It translates to CASRTGTYEQYF.

The V call is TRBV5-6, the J call TRBJ1-1; weak D call: TRBD1 (5 bases). The CDR3 extends over 16 amino acids. Germline CDR1 is SGHDT and CDR2 is YYEEEE. V lost 1 base, J lost 3 bases, and 16 bases lay in between. This CDR3 reads CASSLTGRMLDTEAFF. In nucleotides, the CDR3 is TGTGCCAGCAGCTTGACAGGTCGTATGTTGGACACTGAAGCTTTCTTT.